The clone carrying this T cell receptor (beta chain) appeared a few times. These data come from a study of blood T cell repertoires in COVID-19. Study in general: Acute and convalescent COVID-19 specimens originated in the United States, Italy and Spain. T cells, B-cell-depleted T cells, or PBMCs supplied cDNA or gDNA.

How the authors handled the data: The assay estimated nucleated cells by amplifying reference gene primers. TCRdb keeps only in-frame clones here, not all; method: immunoSEQ multiplex PCR. V and J calls and clone size are copied from that table; D and trimming were computed from the DNA. The sample holds some 120,000 clones; roughly 86% are singletons and the top ten take approximately 3.3%. Per germline, CDR1 SEHNR and CDR2 FQNEAQ (reference sequence). Deletions cut 5 bases from V and 4 bases from J, with 13 bases between. This CDR3 has 14 residues. This TCR came from a woman aged 55-69 years with acute or convalescent COVID-19. The source material was peripheral blood. The chain uses TRBV7-9 and TRBJ2-3, with D possibly matching TRBD2 (5 bases). CDR3 DNA sequence: TGTGCCAGCAGCCCCGTGGAGGTCGCAGATACGCAGTATTTT. It specifies CASSPVEVADTQYF.